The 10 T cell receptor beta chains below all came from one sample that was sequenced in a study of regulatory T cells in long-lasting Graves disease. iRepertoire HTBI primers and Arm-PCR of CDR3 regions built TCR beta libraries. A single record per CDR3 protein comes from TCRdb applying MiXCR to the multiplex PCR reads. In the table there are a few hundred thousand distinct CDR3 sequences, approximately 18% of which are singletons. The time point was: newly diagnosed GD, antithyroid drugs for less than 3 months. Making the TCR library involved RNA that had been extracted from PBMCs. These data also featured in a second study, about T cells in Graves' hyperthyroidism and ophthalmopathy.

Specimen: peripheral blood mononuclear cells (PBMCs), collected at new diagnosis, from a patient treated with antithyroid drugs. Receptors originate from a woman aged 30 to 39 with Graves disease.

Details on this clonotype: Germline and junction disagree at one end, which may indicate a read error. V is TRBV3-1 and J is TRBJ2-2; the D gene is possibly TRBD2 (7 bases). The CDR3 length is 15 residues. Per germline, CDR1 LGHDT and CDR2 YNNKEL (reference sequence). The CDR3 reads CASSSAGNRGRELVF. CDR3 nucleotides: TGTGCCAGCAGCTCCGCCGGGAATAGGGGGAGGGAGCTGGTTTTT.

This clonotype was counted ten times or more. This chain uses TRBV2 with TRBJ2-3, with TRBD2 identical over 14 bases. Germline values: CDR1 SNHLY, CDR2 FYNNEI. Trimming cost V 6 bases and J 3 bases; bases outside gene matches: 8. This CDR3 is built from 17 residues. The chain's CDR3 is CASSGGLAGGTTDTQYF. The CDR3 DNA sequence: TGTGCCAGCAGCGGTGGACTAGCGGGGGGCACAACAGATACGCAGTATTTT.

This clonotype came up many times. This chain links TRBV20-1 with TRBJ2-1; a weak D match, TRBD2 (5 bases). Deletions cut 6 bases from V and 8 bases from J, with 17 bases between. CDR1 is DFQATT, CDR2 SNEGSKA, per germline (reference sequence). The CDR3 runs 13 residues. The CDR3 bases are TGCAGTGCCGGGCCCCCACGGGGTGATGAGCAGTTCTTC. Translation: CSAGPPRGDEQFF.

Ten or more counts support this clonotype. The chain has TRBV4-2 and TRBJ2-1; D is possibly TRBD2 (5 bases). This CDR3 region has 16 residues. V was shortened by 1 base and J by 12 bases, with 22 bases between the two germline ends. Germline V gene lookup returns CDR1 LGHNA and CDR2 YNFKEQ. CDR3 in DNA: TGTGCCAGCAGCCAAGGGGCACGGGATCCTCATGCGCGGCAGTTCTTC. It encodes CASSQGARDPHARQFF.

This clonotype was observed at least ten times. CDR3 amino acids: CASSLLGRTGDRPAFF. CDR3 nucleotide sequence: TGTGCCAGCAGCTTACTGGGTCGAACAGGGGACCGCCCCGCTTTCTTT. The rearrangement links TRBV13 to TRBJ1-1, with 7 bases lining up with TRBD1. CDR1 is PRHDT and CDR2 is FYEKMQ in the germline V gene (reference sequence). V dropped 2 bases and J dropped 11; count of bases not matched to a gene: 17. CDR3 length equals 16 residues.

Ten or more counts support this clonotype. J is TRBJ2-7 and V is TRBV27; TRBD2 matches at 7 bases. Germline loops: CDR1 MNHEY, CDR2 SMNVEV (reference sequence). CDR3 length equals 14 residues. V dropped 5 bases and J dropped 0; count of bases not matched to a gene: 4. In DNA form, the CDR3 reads TGTGCCAGCAGTCCGCGGGGGAGCTCCTACGAGCAGTACTTC. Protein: CASSPRGSSYEQYF.

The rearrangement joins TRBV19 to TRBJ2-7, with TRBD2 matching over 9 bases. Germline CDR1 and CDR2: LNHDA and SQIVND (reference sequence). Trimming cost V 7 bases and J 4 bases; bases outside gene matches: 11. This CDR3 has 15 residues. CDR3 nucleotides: TGTGCCAGTAAACGGGCGAGCGGGGGGCCTTACGAGCAGTACTTC. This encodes CASKRASGGPYEQYF.

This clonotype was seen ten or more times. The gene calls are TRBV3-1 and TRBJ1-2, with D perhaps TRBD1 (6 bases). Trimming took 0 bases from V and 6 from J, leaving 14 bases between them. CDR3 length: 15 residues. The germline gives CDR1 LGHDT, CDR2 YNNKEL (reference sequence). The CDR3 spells CASSQDPDRRHGYTF. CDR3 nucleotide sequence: TGTGCCAGCAGCCAAGACCCCGACAGGAGGCATGGCTACACCTTC.

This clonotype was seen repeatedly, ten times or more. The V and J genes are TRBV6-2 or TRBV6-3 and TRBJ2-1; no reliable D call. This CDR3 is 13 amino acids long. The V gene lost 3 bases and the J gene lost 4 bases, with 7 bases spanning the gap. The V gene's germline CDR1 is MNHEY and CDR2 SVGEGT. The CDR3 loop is CASSYTEYNEQFF. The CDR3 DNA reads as TGTGCCAGCAGTTATACGGAATACAATGAGCAGTTCTTC.

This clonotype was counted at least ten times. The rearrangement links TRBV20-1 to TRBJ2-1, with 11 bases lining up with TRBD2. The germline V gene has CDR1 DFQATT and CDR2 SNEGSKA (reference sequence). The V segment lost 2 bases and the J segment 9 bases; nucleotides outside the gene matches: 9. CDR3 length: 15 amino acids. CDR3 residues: CSARKLAGVVFEQFF. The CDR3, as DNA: TGCAGTGCTAGAAAACTAGCGGGGGTTGTTTTTGAGCAGTTCTTC.